These 10 T cell receptor beta chains share one sample of origin, sequenced in a study of blood T cells in healthy people across ages (dated by TCRdb to 2015 to 2017). The library was generated by 5' RACE. Sequenced on an Illumina HiSeq 2500. A second roughly 7 to 11 cycle PCR used a sample-barcoded 5' primer and a J-beta primer mix. TCRdb took the public reads, trimmed them with fastp at Q25, ran MiXCR for clone calling and kept in-frame beta chains. Each record represents a unique CDR3 protein, reported with the most common genes and DNA among its rows. The sample has 2 million or so distinct CDR3 sequences on record, roughly 49% of them singletons. The ten largest clones represent approximately 2.1% of the sample. The sample comprised blood. The receptors were gathered from a woman in her 40s in good health.

This clonotype was observed a few times. The chain recombines TRBV7-8 with TRBJ2-7; 8 positions match TRBD2. This CDR3 spans 14 amino acids. The V gene's germline CDR1 is SGHVS and CDR2 FQNEAQ. V was clipped by 5 bases and J by 3 bases; unmatched bases: 6. CDR3 region: CASSQPGLVYEQYF. DNA of the CDR3: TGTGCCAGCAGCCAACCGGGACTAGTCTACGAGCAGTACTTC.

CDR3 sequence reads: CASRNIKEQYF. For the CDR3, the DNA is TGTGCCAGCAGAAACATCAAGGAGCAGTACTTC. This chain joins TRBV6-2 or TRBV6-3 and TRBJ2-7; no clear D gene. The CDR3 length is 11 residues. Germline V gene sequence: CDR1 MNHEY, CDR2 SVGEGT. Trimming pared 6 bases from V and 7 bases from J, leaving 10 bases between.

The gene calls are TRBV20-1 and TRBJ2-7; D is ambiguous. CDR3 size: 10 residues. Germline V gene lookup returns CDR1 DFQATT and CDR2 SNEGSKA (reference sequence). V lost 2 bases, J lost 6 bases, and 5 bases lay in between. This CDR3 reads CSARRGEQYF. The CDR3 DNA follows: TGCAGTGCTAGAAGAGGCGAGCAGTACTTC.

The gene calls are TRBV20-1 and TRBJ1-6; D is ambiguous. This CDR3 spans 16 amino acids. Germline V gene data show CDR1 as DFQATT and CDR2 as SNEGSKA (reference sequence). V was clipped by 6 bases and J by 0 bases, with 15 bases between them. The CDR3 region is CSARFGGSSYNSPLHF. The CDR3 DNA sequence: TGCAGTGCCCGTTTCGGTGGGAGCTCCTATAATTCACCCCTCCACTTT.

The chain combines TRBV24-1 with TRBJ2-1, with D perhaps matching TRBD2 (6 bases). CDR3 length equals 16 residues. The germline V gene has CDR1 KGHDR and CDR2 SFDVKD. With 4 bases removed from V and 2 bases from J, the gap between germline ends came to 14 bases. In DNA form, the CDR3 reads TGTGCCACCAGTGAAAGGGTAGCGGATACCTACAATGAGCAGTTCTTC. Translating it yields CATSERVADTYNEQFF.

V gene TRBV5-1 combines with J gene TRBJ2-1; TRBD1 aligns across 8 bases. After removal of 4 bases from V and 9 bases from J, the junction contained 9 bases not matched to a gene. The CDR3 contains 14 residues. The V gene's germline CDR1 is SGHRS and CDR2 YFSETQ. This CDR3 reads CASSGSTGAGEQFF. CDR3 coding DNA: TGCGCCAGCAGCGGGTCGACAGGGGCGGGTGAGCAGTTCTTC.

The chain combines TRBV5-5 with TRBJ2-3; D possibly corresponds to TRBD1 (6 bases). The CDR3 contains 14 residues. V lost 7 bases to trimming and J lost 6 bases, with 18 bases between them. Germline CDR1 reads SGHKS; CDR2 reads YYEKEE (reference sequence). The CDR3 spells CASGNVGAVDTQYF. CDR3 bases: TGTGCCAGCGGAAATGTGGGGGCGGTTGATACGCAGTATTTT.

The genes are TRBV9 and TRBJ2-3, with 10 bases matching TRBD2. The germline CDR1 and CDR2 sequences are SGDLS and YYNGEE. This CDR3 spans 17 amino acids. Trimming at V came to 0 bases and at J to 0 bases, leaving 4 bases not matched to a gene. The CDR3 sequence: CASSVGLAGASTDTQYF. In DNA form, the CDR3 reads TGTGCCAGCAGCGTAGGCCTAGCGGGGGCGAGCACAGATACGCAGTATTTT.

This clonotype has a handful of counts. This chain uses TRBV20-1 with TRBJ2-7, with a weak D call TRBD2 (6 bases). CDR1 and CDR2 from the germline V gene are DFQATT and SNEGSKA (reference sequence). The CDR3 is 15 residues long. Trimming cost V 2 bases and J 0 bases, with 14 bases left between them. In nucleotides, the CDR3 is TGCAGTGCTAGAAGGAGGGGAGGAAGCTCCTACGAGCAGTACTTC. It yields the protein CSARRRGGSSYEQYF.

This clonotype came up many times. J is TRBJ1-2 and V is TRBV7-2, with TRBD1 as a possible D gene (5 bases). Per the germline V gene, CDR1 is SGHTA and CDR2 is FQGNSA. The CDR3 has 13 residues. Trimming took off 5 bases at V and 5 bases at J, with 12 bases between the two ends. The CDR3 loop reads CASSNGARYGYTF. CDR3 coding DNA: TGTGCCAGCAGCAACGGGGCCCGATATGGCTACACCTTC.